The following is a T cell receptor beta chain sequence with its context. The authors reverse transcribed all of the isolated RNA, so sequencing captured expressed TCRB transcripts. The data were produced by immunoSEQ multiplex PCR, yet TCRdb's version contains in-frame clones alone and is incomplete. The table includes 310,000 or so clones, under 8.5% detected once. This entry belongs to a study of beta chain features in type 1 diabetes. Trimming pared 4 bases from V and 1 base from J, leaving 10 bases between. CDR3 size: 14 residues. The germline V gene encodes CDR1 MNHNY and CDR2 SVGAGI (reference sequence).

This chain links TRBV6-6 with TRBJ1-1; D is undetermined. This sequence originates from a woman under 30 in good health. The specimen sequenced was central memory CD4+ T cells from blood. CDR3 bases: TGTGCCAGCAGTTCCGCAGGTAGGAACACTGAAGCTTTCTTT. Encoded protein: CASSSAGRNTEAFF.